The clone carrying this T cell receptor beta chain came up a few times. This entry belongs to a study of T cells of healthy individuals. TCRdb recomputed calls from the 5' RACE reads with MiXCR, one row per CDR3 protein. The sample has some 69,000 distinct CDR3 sequences; around 15% are singletons. The CDR3 has 15 amino acids. Germline values: CDR1 SEHNR, CDR2 FQNEAQ (reference sequence). The V and J ends lost 5 bases and 5 bases respectively, with 16 bases between them. The gene calls are TRBV7-9 and TRBJ2-1; the D is unclear. The sequence came from a human donor in good health. The DNA of the CDR3 is TGTGCCAGCAGCGGTCCCGGAGCGACGAACAATGAGCAGTTCTTC. Residues: CASSGPGATNNEQFF.